One T cell receptor beta chain is described in this entry. Antigen unknown. CDR3 size: 12 residues. Germline V gene sequence: CDR1 DFQATT, CDR2 SNEGSKA (reference sequence). Trimming shortened V by 6 bases and J by 4 bases, and 13 bases separated the two germline ends. One entry per CDR3 protein results from TCRdb running MiXCR on the 5' RACE reads. The data hold fewer than 500,000 distinct CDR3 sequences, with 20% to 25% observed a single time. The record originates from a study of CD8 T cells in ankylosing spondylitis. Study-wide points: There was reportedly significant enrichment of clones that were disease-linked in matched ankylosing spondylitis synovial fluid. In peripheral blood, disease-linked CD8+ clones occurred at relatively low frequencies. Ankylosing spondylitis blood appeared to carry a characteristic TCR beta motif of several highly homologous variants. In synovial fluid and blood from reactive arthritis, some motif variants were previously reported.

The source material was blood, either unsorted or a sorted T cell fraction (not recorded which). The sequence derives from a male donor with ankylosing spondylitis. This sequence joins TRBV20-1 and TRBJ2-7; D is possibly TRBD1 or TRBD2 (5 bases each). CDR3 bases: TGCAGTGCCCGGGGCCTTATTTACGAGCAGTACTTC. The encoded protein is CSARGLIYEQYF.